The present T cell receptor (beta chain) was sequenced within a study of metastatic and nonmetastatic thyroid tumors. The wider study: The authors compared repertoires across blood and tumor or nodule tissue from malignant and benign thyroid patients. Study outcomes and limitations: Reported TCR beta diversity, measured in blood and tumor, was significantly higher for malignant thyroid tumors than for benign nodules.

Per the study methods: Researchers built a distant-metastasis classifier for papillary thyroid cancer that drew on CDR3 differences across clinicopathological groups. TCRdb recomputed clones from the PCR reads via MiXCR. TCRdb's processing, not the study's, gives the V and J calls here. The repertoire holds about 93,000 clones, with about an eighth as singletons. This clone turned up a few times. Its matching antigen is unknown. Thyroid surgery was performed in patients who had received no treatment beforehand. The sequence derives from a female donor with papillary thyroid cancer or a benign thyroid nodule (not recorded which). Some clones in this sample may be carry-over from other donors' samples. The source material was blood.

This CDR3 reads CASSLISEGGALRGYTF. CDR3 in DNA: TGTGCCAGCAGTTTAATCAGTGAGGGGGGGGCGCTTAGAGGCTACACCTTC. J is TRBJ1-2 and V is TRBV28, with TRBD1 as a possible D gene (6 bases). V lost 2 bases and J 8 bases, leaving 24 bases between the germline ends. The germline gives CDR1 MDHEN, CDR2 SYDVKM. CDR3 length: 17 amino acids.